The 2 T cell receptor beta chains presented below share a single source sample, sequenced in a study of blood T cell repertoires in COVID-19. Some clones are missing from TCRdb's copy, which holds only in-frame ones; the method was immunoSEQ multiplex PCR. The top ten clones hold under 4% of a sample with more than 95,000 clones, 87% of them seen once. The sample comprised peripheral blood. The receptors here all came from a man aged 45-65 years in a cohort sampled during active COVID-19.

The J gene is TRBJ2-2, the V gene TRBV19, with 12 bases fitting TRBD1. Looked up from germline, CDR1 is LNHDA and CDR2 is SQIVND (reference sequence). The V segment lost 4 bases and the J segment 7 bases; nucleotides outside the gene matches: 4. CDR3 length: 15 amino acids. CDR3 loop: CASSTGQGAFGELFF. For the CDR3, the DNA is TGTGCCAGTAGTACGGGACAGGGGGCTTTCGGGGAGCTGTTTTTT.

This chain connects TRBV7-6 to TRBJ2-7, with 8 bases identical to TRBD2. The CDR3 spans 14 residues. Germline assignment: CDR1 SGHVS and CDR2 FNYEAQ. The V gene end was trimmed by 2 bases and the J gene end by 6 bases; junction bases not matched to a gene: 6. The CDR3 region is CASSLSPAGGEQYF. CDR3 in DNA: TGTGCCAGCAGCTTAAGTCCTGCGGGGGGCGAGCAGTACTTC.